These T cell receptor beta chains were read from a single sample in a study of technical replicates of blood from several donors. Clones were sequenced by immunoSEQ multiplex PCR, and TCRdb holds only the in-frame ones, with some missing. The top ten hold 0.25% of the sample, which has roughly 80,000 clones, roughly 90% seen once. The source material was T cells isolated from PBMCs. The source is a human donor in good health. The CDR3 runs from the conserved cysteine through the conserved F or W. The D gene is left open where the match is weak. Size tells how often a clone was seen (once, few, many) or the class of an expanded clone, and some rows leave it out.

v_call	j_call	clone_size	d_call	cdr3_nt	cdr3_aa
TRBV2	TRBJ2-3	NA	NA	TGTGCCAGCAGGCCCTCCATATCTGACTTATCTAGCACAGATACGCAGTATTTT	CASRPSISDLSSTDTQYF
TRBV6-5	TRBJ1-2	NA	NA	TGTGCCAGCAGTCAATCGGCACCTTTGGGCGGCTACACCTTC	CASSQSAPLGGYTF
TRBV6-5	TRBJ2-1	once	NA	TGTGCCAGCAGAACCGGGTACAATGAGCAGTTCTTC	CASRTGYNEQFF
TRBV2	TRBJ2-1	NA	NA	TGTGCCAGCAGCCAGGGTGGCGGCTCAAATGAGCAGTTCTTC	CASSQGGGSNEQFF
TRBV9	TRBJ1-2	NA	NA	TGTGCCAGCAGCGTATTGTCAGGGGATGGCTACACCTTC	CASSVLSGDGYTF
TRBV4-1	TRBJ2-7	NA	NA	TGCGCCAGCAGCCAACCGGGAATGGACGAGCAGTACTTC	CASSQPGMDEQYF
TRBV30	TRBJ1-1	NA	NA	TGTGCCTGGAGTCGGTCCAGGTTCATAGAAGCTTTCTTT	CAWSRSRFIEAFF
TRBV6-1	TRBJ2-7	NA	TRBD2	TGTGCCAGCAGTGAACCACTAGCGGGAGACTTTCTCTACGAGCAGTACTTC	CASSEPLAGDFLYEQYF
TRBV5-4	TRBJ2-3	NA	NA	TGTGCCAGCACAGGCGGGACTGTAAGCACAGATACGCAGTATTTT	CASTGGTVSTDTQYF
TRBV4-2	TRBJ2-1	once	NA	TGTGCCAGCAGCATGAGACTGTCCTACAATGAGCAGTTCTTC	CASSMRLSYNEQFF
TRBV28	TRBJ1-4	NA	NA	TGTGCCAGCAGTCATCAGGTTTGGGGCGGTATTGAAAAACTGTTTTTT	CASSHQVWGGIEKLFF
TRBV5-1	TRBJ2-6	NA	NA	TGCGCCAGCAGCTTGGCCCCAGGGACTGGGGCCAACGTCCTGACTTTC	CASSLAPGTGANVLTF
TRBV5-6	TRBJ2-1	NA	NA	TGTGCCAGCAGCTTGGGGTCAGGGGCGAACCTTTACAATGAGCAGTTCTTC	CASSLGSGANLYNEQFF
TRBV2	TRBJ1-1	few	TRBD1	TGTGCCAGCAGTAAACAGGGGGTGAACACTGAAGCTTTCTTT	CASSKQGVNTEAFF
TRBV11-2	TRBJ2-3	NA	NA	TGTGCCAGCAGCTTAGTGGCCCTAGCGACCCGCACAGATACGCAGTATTTT	CASSLVALATRTDTQYF
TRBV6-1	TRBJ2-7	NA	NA	TGTGCCAGCAGTGAACCCCCGTCTGGGAGCATTTCCTACGAGCAGTACTTC	CASSEPPSGSISYEQYF
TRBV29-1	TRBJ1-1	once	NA	TGCAGCAGCTTTCAGGGGTCGATAGCCACTGAAGCTTTCTTT	CSSFQGSIATEAFF
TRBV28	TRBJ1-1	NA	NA	TGTGCCAGCAGTTTTGCGTTGATACACACTGAAGCTTTCTTT	CASSFALIHTEAFF
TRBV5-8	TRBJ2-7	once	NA	TGTGCCAGCAGGGCCCGGACACCCCTTACCTACGAGCAGTACTTC	CASRARTPLTYEQYF
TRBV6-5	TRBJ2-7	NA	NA	TGTGCCAGCATTGGGGGGACGGGAGCCTACGAGCAGTACTTC	CASIGGTGAYEQYF
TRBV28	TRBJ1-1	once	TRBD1	TGTGCCAGCAGTCCCCCGGGACAGGGGAATGAAGCTTTCTTT	CASSPPGQGNEAFF
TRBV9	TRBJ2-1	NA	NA	TGTGCCAGCAGCCGGGATAGTCGTGTCAATGAGCAGTTCTTC	CASSRDSRVNEQFF
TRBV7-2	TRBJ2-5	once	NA	TGTGCCAGCAGCTTATCTTGGGGGGACCAAGAGACCCAGTACTTC	CASSLSWGDQETQYF
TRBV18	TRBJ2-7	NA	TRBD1	TGTGCCAGCTCACCAGCCGGGACAGATACCTACGAGCAGTACTTC	CASSPAGTDTYEQYF
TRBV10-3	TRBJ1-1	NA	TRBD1	TGTGCCATAAGGGACAGTCTTTATTACACTGAAGCTTTCTTT	CAIRDSLYYTEAFF
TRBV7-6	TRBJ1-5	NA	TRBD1	TGTGCCAGCAGCTTAGAGGCAGGGGGGAGCAATCAGCCCCAGCATTTT	CASSLEAGGSNQPQHF
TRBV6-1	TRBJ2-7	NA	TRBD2	TGTGCCAGCAGCGAGCCAGCGGGGGGATCCTACGAGCAGTACTTC	CASSEPAGGSYEQYF
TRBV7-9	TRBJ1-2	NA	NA	TGTGCCAGCAGCTTCGCGGCTAACTATGGCTACACCTTC	CASSFAANYGYTF
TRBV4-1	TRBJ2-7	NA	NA	TGCGCCAGCAGCCAAGAGGGCAAAGGGGGCTACGAGCAGTACTTC	CASSQEGKGGYEQYF
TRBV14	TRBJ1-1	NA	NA	TGTGCCAGCAGCCAAGAGCGACAGAGTGAAGCTTTCTTT	CASSQERQSEAFF
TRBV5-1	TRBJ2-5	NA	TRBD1	TGCGCCAGCAGCCCGGGACAGGGGGAGGAGACCCAGTACTTC	CASSPGQGEETQYF
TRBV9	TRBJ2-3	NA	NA	TGTGCCAGCAGCCTGAATAGCCGCGGGACAGATACGCAGTATTTT	CASSLNSRGTDTQYF
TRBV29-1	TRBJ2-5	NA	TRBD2	TGCAGCGACCTACTAGCGAACCAAGAGACCCAGTACTTC	CSDLLANQETQYF
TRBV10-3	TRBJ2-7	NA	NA	TGTGCCATCAGTGACGCGACAGGCGAGCAGTACTTC	CAISDATGEQYF
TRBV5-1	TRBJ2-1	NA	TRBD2	TGCGCCAGCAGCTCTAGCGGGAGGTTGGGCAATGAGCAGTTCTTC	CASSSSGRLGNEQFF
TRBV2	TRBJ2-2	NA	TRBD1	TGTGCCAGCAGTGAACAGGGGGCCGGGGAGCTGTTTTTT	CASSEQGAGELFF
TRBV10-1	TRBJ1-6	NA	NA	TGCGCCAGGAGAGTTGGGGGGGAGGATAATTCACCCCTCCACTTT	CARRVGGEDNSPLHF
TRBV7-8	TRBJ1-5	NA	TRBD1	TGTGCCAGCAGCTCGGGGACAGGCTGGAGAAGCAATCAGCCCCAGCATTTT	CASSSGTGWRSNQPQHF
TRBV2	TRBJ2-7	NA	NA	TGTGCCAGCAGTGCGGCCACCTCAGGGTGGCAGTACTTC	CASSAATSGWQYF
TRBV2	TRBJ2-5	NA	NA	TGTGCCAGCAGTGGGACAGCCCAAGAGACCCAGTACTTC	CASSGTAQETQYF
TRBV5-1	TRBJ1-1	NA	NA	TGCGCCAGCAGCCCCCAGGGTTCAGGGAGGGACACTGAAGCTTTCTTT	CASSPQGSGRDTEAFF
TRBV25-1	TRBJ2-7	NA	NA	TGTGCCAGCGCGCGGCTCTCCTACGAGCAGTACTTC	CASARLSYEQYF
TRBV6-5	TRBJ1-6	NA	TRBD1	TGTGCCAGCAGTTACGGTGGACAGGGGGCCTCACCCCTCCACTTT	CASSYGGQGASPLHF
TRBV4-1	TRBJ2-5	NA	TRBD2	TGCGCCAGCAGCCAGACCGTCCTTAGCGGGGGGCGGGTGGGAGAGACCCAGTACTTC	CASSQTVLSGGRVGETQYF
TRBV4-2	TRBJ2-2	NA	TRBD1	TGTGCCAGCAGCCTGAGACAGGGTGCCACCGGGGAGCTGTTTTTT	CASSLRQGATGELFF